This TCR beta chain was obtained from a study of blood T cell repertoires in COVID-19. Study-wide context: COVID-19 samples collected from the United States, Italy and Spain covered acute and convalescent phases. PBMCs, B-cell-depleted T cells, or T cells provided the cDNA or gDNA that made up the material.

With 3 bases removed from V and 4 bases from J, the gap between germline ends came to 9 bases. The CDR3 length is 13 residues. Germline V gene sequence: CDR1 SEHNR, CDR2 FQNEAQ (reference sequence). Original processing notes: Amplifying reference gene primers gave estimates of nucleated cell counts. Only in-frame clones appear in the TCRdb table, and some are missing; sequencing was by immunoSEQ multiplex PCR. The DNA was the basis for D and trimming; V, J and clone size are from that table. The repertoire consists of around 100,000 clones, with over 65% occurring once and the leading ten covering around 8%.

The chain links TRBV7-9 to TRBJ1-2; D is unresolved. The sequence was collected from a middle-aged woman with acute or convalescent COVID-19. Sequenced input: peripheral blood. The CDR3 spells CASSFGSSYGYTF. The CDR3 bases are TGTGCCAGCAGCTTCGGGTCTAGCTATGGCTACACCTTC.